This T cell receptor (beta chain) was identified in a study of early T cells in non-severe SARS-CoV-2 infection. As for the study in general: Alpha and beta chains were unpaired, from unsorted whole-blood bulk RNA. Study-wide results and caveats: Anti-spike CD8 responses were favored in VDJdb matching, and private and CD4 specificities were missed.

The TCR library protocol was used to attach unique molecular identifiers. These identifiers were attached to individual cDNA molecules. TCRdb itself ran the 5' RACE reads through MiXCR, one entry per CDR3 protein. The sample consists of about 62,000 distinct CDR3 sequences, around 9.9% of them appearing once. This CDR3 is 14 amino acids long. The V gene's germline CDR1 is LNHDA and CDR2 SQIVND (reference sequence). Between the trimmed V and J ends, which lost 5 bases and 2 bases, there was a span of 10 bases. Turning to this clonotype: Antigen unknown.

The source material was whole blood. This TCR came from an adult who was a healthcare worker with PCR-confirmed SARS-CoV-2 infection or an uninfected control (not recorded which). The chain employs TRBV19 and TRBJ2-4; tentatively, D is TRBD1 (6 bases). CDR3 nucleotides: TGTGCCAGTAGTTCCCAGGGGACCAAAAACATTCAGTACTTC. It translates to CASSSQGTKNIQYF. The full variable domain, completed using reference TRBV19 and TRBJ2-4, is DGGITQSPKYLFRKEGQNVTLSCEQNLNHDAMYWYRQDPGQGLRLIYYSQIVNDFQKGDIAEGYSVSREKKESFPLTVTSAQKNPTAFYLCASSSQGTKNIQYFGAGTRLSVL.